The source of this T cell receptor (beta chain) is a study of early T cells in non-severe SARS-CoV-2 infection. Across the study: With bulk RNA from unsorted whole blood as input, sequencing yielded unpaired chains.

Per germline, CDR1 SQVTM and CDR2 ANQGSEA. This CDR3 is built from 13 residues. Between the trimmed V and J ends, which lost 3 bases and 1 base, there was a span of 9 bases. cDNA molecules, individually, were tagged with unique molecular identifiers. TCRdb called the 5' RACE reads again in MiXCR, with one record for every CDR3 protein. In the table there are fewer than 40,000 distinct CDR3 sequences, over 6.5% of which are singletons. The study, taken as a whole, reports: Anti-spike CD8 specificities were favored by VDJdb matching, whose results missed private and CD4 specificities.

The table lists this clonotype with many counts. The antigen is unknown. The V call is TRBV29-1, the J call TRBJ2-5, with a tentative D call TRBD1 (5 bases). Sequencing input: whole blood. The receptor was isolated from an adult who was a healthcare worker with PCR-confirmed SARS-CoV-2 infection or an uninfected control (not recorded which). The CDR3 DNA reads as TGCAGCGTTGACCTCAGGGTCCAAGAGACCCAGTACTTC. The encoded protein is CSVDLRVQETQYF.